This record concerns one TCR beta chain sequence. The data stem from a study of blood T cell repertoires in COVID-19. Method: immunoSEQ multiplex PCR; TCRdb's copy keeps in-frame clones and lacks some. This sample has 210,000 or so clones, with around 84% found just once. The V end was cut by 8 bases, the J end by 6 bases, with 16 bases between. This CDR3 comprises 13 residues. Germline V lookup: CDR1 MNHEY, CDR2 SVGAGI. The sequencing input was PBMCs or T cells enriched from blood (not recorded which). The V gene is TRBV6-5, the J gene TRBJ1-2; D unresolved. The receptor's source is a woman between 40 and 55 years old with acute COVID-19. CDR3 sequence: CASCGLLVNGYTF. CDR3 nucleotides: TGTGCCAGCTGCGGACTCCTAGTGAATGGCTACACCTTC.